These 29 T cell receptor beta chains were sequenced from one sample in a study of monozygotic twins with cystic fibrosis. The method was immunoSEQ multiplex PCR; TCRdb's version includes in-frame clones alone and lacks a portion of them. The sample carries some 10,000 clones, over 99% recorded once. The sample was blood. Source of these receptors: a man aged 18 to 35 with cystic fibrosis.

The V gene is TRBV23-1, the J gene TRBJ2-5; 12 bases match TRBD1. TRBV23-1 is placed among ORFs of uncertain function. Trimming removed 7 bases from V and 5 bases from J; junction bases left unmatched: 8. CDR3 length equals 15 residues. The CDR3, as DNA: TGCGCCAGCATCCGGGACAGGGGGCTTTTGGAGACCCAGTACTTC. Encoded protein: CASIRDRGLLETQYF.

The chain links TRBV5-1 to TRBJ1-6, with 7 bases matching TRBD1. V lost 0 bases to trimming and J lost 6 bases; unmatched junction nucleotides: 0. The CDR3 totals 14 residues. CDR1 is SGHRS and CDR2 is YFSETQ in the germline V gene. The CDR3 DNA follows: TGCGCCAGCAGCTTGGGACAGGGTAATTCACCCCTCCACTTT. The encoded protein is CASSLGQGNSPLHF.

The chain joins TRBV21-1 to TRBJ1-3. TRBV21-1 is classified as a pseudogene. This CDR3 spans 14 amino acids. This CDR3 reads CASTMNCSGNTIYF. As DNA, the CDR3 is TGTGCCAGCACCATGAATTGCTCTGGAAACACCATATATTTT.

The chain recombines TRBV18 with TRBJ1-1, with D possibly being TRBD1 (6 bases). CDR1 and CDR2 (germline): KGHSH, LQKENI. The CDR3 loop spans 17 amino acids. V lost 0 bases to trimming and J lost 0 bases, with 14 bases between them. The CDR3 DNA sequence: TGTGCCAGCTCACCACCGGTTGGCAGGGGATTGAACACTGAAGCTTTCTTT. Translating gives CASSPPVGRGLNTEAFF.

The V call is TRBV28, the J call TRBJ2-3; TRBD1 aligns across 7 bases. The germline CDR1 and CDR2 sequences are MDHEN and SYDVKM. The CDR3 has 14 amino acids. Unmatched junction bases numbered 4, after V lost 2 bases and J lost 5 bases. The CDR3 spells CASSLGTAQDTQYF. The CDR3 nucleotides read TGTGCCAGCAGTTTAGGGACAGCACAAGATACGCAGTATTTT.

The V call is TRBV6-5, the J call TRBJ2-7, with TRBD1 matching 10 bases. There are 13 residues in the CDR3. Per germline, CDR1 MNHEY and CDR2 SVGAGI. V was clipped by 7 bases and J by 4 bases; unmatched bases: 4. The CDR3 loop reads CASTGTGDYEQYF. CDR3 nucleotides: TGTGCCAGCACCGGGACAGGGGATTACGAGCAGTACTTC.

The table lists this clone with a count of one. The chain combines TRBV5-4 with TRBJ1-4; 11 positions agree with TRBD1. There are 16 residues in the CDR3. In germline, CDR1 is SGHNT, CDR2 YYREEE (reference sequence). Unmatched junction bases numbered 8, after V lost 4 bases and J lost 6 bases. The CDR3 spells CASSAGQGGRDEKLFF. The CDR3 nucleotides are TGTGCCAGCAGCGCGGGACAGGGGGGTAGGGATGAAAAACTGTTTTTT.

The genes are TRBV7-7 and TRBJ2-1; D is tentatively TRBD1 or TRBD2 (5 bases each). Trimming took 4 bases from V and 0 from J, leaving 16 bases between them. CDR3 size: 17 residues. Germline V gives CDR1 SSHAT, CDR2 FNYEAQ (reference sequence). The CDR3 sequence is CASSSHPTGRSYNEQFF. The CDR3 DNA reads as TGTGCCAGCAGCTCCCACCCGACGGGGCGCTCCTACAATGAGCAGTTCTTC.

This clone has just one count. J is TRBJ2-1 and V is TRBV2; 12 bases fit TRBD2. With V trimmed by 6 bases and J by 7 bases, 4 bases remained unmatched. Germline CDR1 reads SNHLY; CDR2 reads FYNNEI. This CDR3 is built from 14 residues. CDR3 DNA: TGTGCCAGCAGAGTCGGGACTAGCGGGAATGAGCAGTTCTTC. Translated: CASRVGTSGNEQFF.

The chain recombines TRBV30 with TRBJ1-3; 9 bases fit TRBD1. V lost 3 bases, J lost 3 bases, and 0 bases stayed unmatched. The CDR3 is made up of 13 amino acids. CDR1 is GTSNPN and CDR2 is SVGIG in the germline V gene (reference sequence). The CDR3 nucleotides are TGTGCCTGGAGGACAGGGGGTGGAAACACCATATATTTT. Translation: CAWRTGGGNTIYF.

The chain is built from TRBV5-8 and TRBJ2-7; D not certain. V was trimmed by 0 bases and J by 7 bases, leaving 14 bases between them. The CDR3 totals 14 residues. Germline V gene lookup returns CDR1 SGHTS and CDR2 YDEGEE. Written as DNA, the CDR3 is TGTGCCAGCAGCTTGGGAACAGCCTACGCTGAGCAGTACTTC. Translation: CASSLGTAYAEQYF.

The rearrangement links TRBV14 to TRBJ1-2; a possible D gene is TRBD1 (6 bases). The CDR3 is 15 residues long. CDR1 and CDR2 (germline): SGHDN, FVKESK. V was clipped by 4 bases and J by 8 bases, with 20 bases between them. The CDR3 coding sequence is TGTGCCAGCAGCCCCTGGGAACAGGGATCGGGAGGCTACACCTTC. As protein: CASSPWEQGSGGYTF.

The V and J genes are TRBV6-5 and TRBJ1-2; TRBD1 is a possible D gene (5 bases). This CDR3 comprises 15 residues. With 1 base removed from V and 4 bases from J, the gap between germline ends came to 13 bases. Germline CDR1 MNHEY, CDR2 SVGAGI. The CDR3 region has the DNA TGTGCCAGCAGTTACTATTCCGACAGCACCTATGGCTACACCTTC. It is translated as CASSYYSDSTYGYTF.

V is TRBV10-2 and J is TRBJ2-1; D is undetermined. CDR3 length equals 12 residues. Germline V gives CDR1 WSHSY, CDR2 SAAADI. V lost 4 bases, J lost 8 bases, and 9 bases lay in between. CDR3 nucleotides: TGCGCCAGCAGTGTTCCCACCCATGAGCAGTTCTTC. Translation: CASSVPTHEQFF.

This chain connects TRBV5-4 to TRBJ2-3, with 7 bases identical to TRBD1. Per the germline V gene, CDR1 is SGHNT and CDR2 is YYREEE (reference sequence). Trimming cost V 4 bases and J 9 bases; bases outside gene matches: 14. The CDR3 is made up of 15 amino acids. The CDR3 region is CASSPVWGTGETQYF. Here the CDR3 DNA reads TGTGCCAGCAGCCCAGTGTGGGGTACAGGGGAAACGCAGTATTTT.

The chain recombines TRBV9 with TRBJ2-7, with TRBD1 matching 8 bases. With 0 bases clipped from V and 0 bases from J, the junction kept 2 bases outside the gene matches. Germline lookup yields CDR1 SGDLS and CDR2 YYNGEE. The CDR3 consists of 15 residues. The CDR3 loop is CASSVGDRSSYEQYF. As DNA, the CDR3 is TGTGCCAGCAGCGTAGGGGACAGGAGCTCCTACGAGCAGTACTTC.

The chain carries TRBV29-1 and TRBJ2-5; TRBD2 aligns across 15 bases. Per the germline V gene, CDR1 is SQVTM and CDR2 is ANQGSEA. With 1 base clipped from V and 9 bases from J, the junction kept 3 bases outside the gene matches. The CDR3 has 14 amino acids. DNA for the CDR3: TGCAGCGTTGAAGGGACTAGCGGGGGGGGGCCCCAGTACTTC. Its translation: CSVEGTSGGGPQYF.

This clone was seen once. The chain has TRBV2 and TRBJ2-3, with D uncertain. This CDR3 has 14 residues. V was clipped by 6 bases and J by 2 bases, with 12 bases between them. CDR1 is SNHLY and CDR2 is FYNNEI in the germline V gene. The CDR3, as DNA: TGTGCCAGCAGATTAGACCGAAACACAGATACGCAGTATTTT. Amino acids: CASRLDRNTDTQYF.

The chain recombines TRBV29-1 with TRBJ1-2; TRBD1 matches at 10 bases. The CDR3 runs 15 residues. V lost 0 bases, J lost 2 bases, and 3 bases stayed unmatched. Per germline, CDR1 SQVTM and CDR2 ANQGSEA. DNA for the CDR3: TGCAGCGTTGAAGATCAGGGACAGGGGAACTATGGCTACACCTTC. The encoded protein is CSVEDQGQGNYGYTF.

V usage is TRBV25-1 and J usage is TRBJ2-5, with D maybe TRBD2 (5 bases). The CDR3 consists of 16 residues. Germline assignment: CDR1 MGHDK and CDR2 SYGVNS. Trimming left V 4 bases short and J 5 bases short, with 20 bases between. The CDR3 DNA sequence: TGTGCCAGCAGTGTAGGACGAACTCTAGCACCGGAGACCCAGTACTTC. Translating gives CASSVGRTLAPETQYF.

This chain links TRBV19 with TRBJ1-1; D is ambiguous. This CDR3 has 18 residues. V was shortened by 1 base and J by 1 base, with 19 bases between the two germline ends. Germline CDR1 is LNHDA and CDR2 is SQIVND (reference sequence). The CDR3 reads CASSIVAGIPFGNTEAFF. CDR3 DNA sequence: TGTGCCAGTAGTATAGTGGCGGGGATCCCCTTCGGGAACACTGAAGCTTTCTTT.

The chain combines TRBV5-1 with TRBJ2-5; 8 nucleotides agree with TRBD1. The V and J ends lost 1 base and 0 bases, in that order; junction bases with no gene match: 2. This CDR3 contains 15 residues. The V gene's germline CDR1 is SGHRS and CDR2 YFSETQ. This chain's CDR3 is CASSLRTGYQETQYF. The CDR3 DNA is TGCGCCAGCAGCTTGCGGACAGGGTACCAAGAGACCCAGTACTTC.

This sequence joins TRBV5-1 and TRBJ1-1, with no clear D. Germline V lookup: CDR1 SGHRS, CDR2 YFSETQ. With 2 bases removed from V and 5 bases from J, the gap between germline ends came to 13 bases. This CDR3 region has 14 residues. The CDR3 here is CASSFRTSGTEAFF. DNA of the CDR3: TGCGCCAGCAGCTTCCGGACGTCCGGGACTGAAGCTTTCTTT.

V is TRBV18 and J is TRBJ1-3; D remains unclear. The CDR3 has 16 amino acids. The V gene's germline CDR1 is KGHSH and CDR2 LQKENI. Trimming took off 3 bases at V and 0 bases at J, with 12 bases between the two ends. The CDR3 nucleotides read TGTGCCAGCTCACCCCGCCCGCATATCTCTGGAAACACCATATATTTT. It yields the protein CASSPRPHISGNTIYF. Variable domain in full (rest from reference TRBV18 and TRBJ1-3): NAGVMQNPRHLVRRRGQEARLRCSPMKGHSHVYWYRQLPEEGLKFMVYLQKENIIDESGMPKERFSAEFPKEGPSILRIQQVVRGDSAAYFCASSPRPHISGNTIYFGEGSWLTVV.

The gene calls are TRBV9 and TRBJ2-7; 10 bases line up with TRBD2. V lost 0 bases, J lost 0 bases, and 9 bases stayed unmatched. Germline-derived CDR1 and CDR2 are SGDLS and YYNGEE. There are 18 residues in the CDR3. CDR3 bases: TGTGCCAGCAGCGTAGGGATAGCGGGAGGTAACCCCTCCTACGAGCAGTACTTC. Amino acids: CASSVGIAGGNPSYEQYF.

This rearrangement joins TRBV7-6 to TRBJ2-7; D is undetermined. V lost 2 bases, J lost 3 bases, and 11 bases lay in between. Germline V gene sequence: CDR1 SGHVS, CDR2 FNYEAQ. This CDR3 contains 14 residues. Here the CDR3 reads CASSLLPGDYEQYF. The DNA for the CDR3 is TGTGCCAGCAGCTTATTGCCTGGGGACTACGAGCAGTACTTC.

V gene TRBV9 combines with J gene TRBJ2-2; possibly TRBD1 for D (5 bases). The germline V and J ends were trimmed by 4 bases and 6 bases, with 16 bases remaining between them. The CDR3 loop spans 15 amino acids. Germline CDR1 is SGDLS and CDR2 is YYNGEE. The CDR3 spells CASSPNQGFAGELFF. The CDR3 region has the DNA TGTGCCAGCAGCCCTAATCAGGGTTTCGCCGGGGAGCTGTTTTTT.

The V gene is TRBV5-4, the J gene TRBJ2-7; 8 positions match TRBD1. With 2 bases clipped from V and 3 bases from J, the junction kept 7 bases outside the gene matches. In germline, CDR1 is SGHNT, CDR2 YYREEE (reference sequence). The CDR3 is 15 residues long. CDR3: CASSLKDRAGYEQYF. DNA of the CDR3: TGTGCCAGCAGCTTAAAGGACAGGGCCGGCTACGAGCAGTACTTC.

This chain joins TRBV6-6 and TRBJ2-5, with 8 bases matching TRBD2. The CDR3 consists of 16 residues. V lost 7 bases, J lost 0 bases, and 10 bases stayed unmatched. Germline CDR1 reads MNHNY; CDR2 reads SVGAGI (reference sequence). The CDR3 is CASTETGGIYQETQYF. Here the CDR3 DNA reads TGTGCCAGCACCGAGACGGGGGGGATATACCAAGAGACCCAGTACTTC.